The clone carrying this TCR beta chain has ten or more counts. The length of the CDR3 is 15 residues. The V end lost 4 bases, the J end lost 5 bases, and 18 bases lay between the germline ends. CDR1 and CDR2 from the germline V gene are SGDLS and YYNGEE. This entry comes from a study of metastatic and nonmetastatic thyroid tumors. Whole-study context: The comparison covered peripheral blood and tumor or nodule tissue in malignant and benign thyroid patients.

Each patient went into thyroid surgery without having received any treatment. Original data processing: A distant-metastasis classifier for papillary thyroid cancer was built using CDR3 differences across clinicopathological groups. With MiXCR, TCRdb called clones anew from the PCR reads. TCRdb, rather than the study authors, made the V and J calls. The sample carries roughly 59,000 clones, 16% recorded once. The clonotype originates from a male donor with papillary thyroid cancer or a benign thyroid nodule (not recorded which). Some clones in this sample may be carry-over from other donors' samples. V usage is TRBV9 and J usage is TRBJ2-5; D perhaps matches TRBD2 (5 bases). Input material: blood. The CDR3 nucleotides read TGTGCCAGCAGCCTGAGAGGGCACCATGGGGAGACCCAGTACTTC. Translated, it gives CASSLRGHHGETQYF.